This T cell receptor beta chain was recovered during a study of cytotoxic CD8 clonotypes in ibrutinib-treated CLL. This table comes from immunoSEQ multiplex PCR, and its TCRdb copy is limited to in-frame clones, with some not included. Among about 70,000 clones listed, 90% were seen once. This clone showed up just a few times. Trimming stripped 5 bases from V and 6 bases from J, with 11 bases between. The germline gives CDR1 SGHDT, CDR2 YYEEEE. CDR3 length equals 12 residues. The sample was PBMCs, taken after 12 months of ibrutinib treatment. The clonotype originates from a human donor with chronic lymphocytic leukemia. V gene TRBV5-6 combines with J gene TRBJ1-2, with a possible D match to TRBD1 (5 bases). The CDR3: CASSRGADGYTF. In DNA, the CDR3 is TGTGCCAGCAGTCGAGGGGCAGATGGCTACACCTTC. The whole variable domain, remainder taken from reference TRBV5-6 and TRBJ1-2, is DAGVTQSPTHLIKTRGQQVTLRCSPKSGHDTVSWYQQALGQGPQFIFQYYEEEERQRGNFPDRFSGHQFPNYSSELNVNALLLGDSALYLCASSRGADGYTFGSGTRLTVV.